The present TCR beta chain was sequenced within a study of Ad26.COV2.S vaccination and SARS-CoV-2 variants. Study-level background: Enrollment placed the donor in the COV1001 Ad26.COV2.S trial arm. The study's findings and limits: Post-vaccination breadth of spike-specific CD8+ and CD4+ T cell responses was reportedly substantial.

A note on this clone: The antigen is not known.

This CDR3 spans 14 amino acids. Germline CDR1 MGHDK, CDR2 SYGVNS. The ends were cut back, 5 bases at V and 0 bases at J, with 10 bases in the middle. Only in-frame clones appear in the TCRdb table, and some are missing; sequencing was by immunoSEQ multiplex PCR. The data show roughly 320,000 clones, around 84% seen once. The treatment is: roughly 20 received Ad26.COV2.S at low or high dose, single or two shots; roughly five received placebo; per-sample allocation not given. Sampling occurred on day 63 after the first vaccine or placebo injection. This TCR was recovered from a person aged 18-60 years who received the Ad26.COV2.S COVID-19 vaccine or a placebo. The V gene is TRBV25-1, the J gene TRBJ1-1; D gene ambiguous. Sequencing was performed on peripheral blood, taken in a trial of Ad26.COV2.S vaccine versus placebo. The CDR3 region is CASSPGRMNTEAFF. The CDR3 DNA reads TGTGCCAGCAGTCCCGGACGGATGAACACTGAAGCTTTCTTT.